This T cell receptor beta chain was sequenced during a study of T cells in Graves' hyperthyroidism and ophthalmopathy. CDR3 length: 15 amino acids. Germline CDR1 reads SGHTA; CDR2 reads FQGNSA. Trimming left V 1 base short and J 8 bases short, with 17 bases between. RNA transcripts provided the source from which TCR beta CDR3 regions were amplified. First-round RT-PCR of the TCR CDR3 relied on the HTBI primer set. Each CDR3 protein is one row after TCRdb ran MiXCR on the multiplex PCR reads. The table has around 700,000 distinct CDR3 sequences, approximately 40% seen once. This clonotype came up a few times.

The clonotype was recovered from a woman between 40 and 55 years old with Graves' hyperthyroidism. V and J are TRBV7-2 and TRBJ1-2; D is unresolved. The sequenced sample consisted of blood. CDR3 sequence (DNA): TGTGCCAGCAGCTTAGGGCTGGGATCGGGCGAGGGCTACACCTTC. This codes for CASSLGLGSGEGYTF.